The clone carrying this T cell receptor beta chain is judged medium-sized. Generated by immunoSEQ multiplex PCR, the TCRdb table keeps only in-frame clones and is missing some. The sample shows more than 4,500 clones, 25% to 30% of them seen only once. CDR3 length: 16 residues. V gave up 0 bases and J gave up 4 bases; unmatched junction bases: 6. CDR1 SGDLS and CDR2 YYNGEE come from the germline V gene. The data were obtained in a study of sequential checkpoint blockade in melanoma. Treatment here: randomized to nivolumab then ipilimumab (arm A) or the reverse (arm B). This clonotype was sampled from a human donor with melanoma. The source was tumor tissue (inferred from file names), collected from a patient given nivolumab and ipilimumab in sequence. The genes are TRBV9 and TRBJ1-1; 10 bases agree with TRBD1. The CDR3 sequence is CASSVGLTGGVTEAFF. Here the CDR3 DNA reads TGTGCCAGCAGCGTAGGGTTGACAGGGGGCGTCACTGAAGCTTTCTTT.